The rows below give T cell receptor beta chains drawn from one sample of a study of T cell repertoires in cytomegalovirus infection. MiXCR, applied by TCRdb to the reads, yields one record per CDR3 protein. The sample has around 100,000 distinct CDR3 sequences, around 30% seen once. Their target antigens are unknown. Sequencing was performed on CD8+ T cells from cultured PBMCs, taken from culture after CMV antigen stimulation. The receptors originated from a human donor in good health (CMV status not recorded). Some clones in this sample may be carry-over from other donors' samples. CDR3s include the opening cysteine and the closing phenylalanine or tryptophan. A D gene is named only where the DNA matches it firmly. A row's size may be missing; if present it is once, few, many or a size class.

v_call: TRBV11-2
d_call: TRBD2
clone_size: NA
j_call: TRBJ2-7
cdr3_nt: TGTGCCAGCAGCTTAGTATCGAGCGGGAGCTCCTACGAGCAGTACTTC
cdr3_aa: CASSLVSSGSSYEQYF

v_call: TRBV10-3
d_call: TRBD1
clone_size: few
j_call: TRBJ1-2
cdr3_nt: TGTGCCATCAGTGAGCCGGGGGACAGGGAGGATGGCTACACCTTC
cdr3_aa: CAISEPGDREDGYTF

v_call: TRBV5-1
d_call: NA
clone_size: few
j_call: TRBJ1-1
cdr3_nt: TGCGCCAGCAGCGATTCCGGGACACTCACTGAAGCTTTCTTT
cdr3_aa: CASSDSGTLTEAFF

v_call: TRBV9
d_call: NA
clone_size: many
j_call: TRBJ2-1
cdr3_nt: TGTGCCAGCGGTTCCAATGAGCAGTTCTTC
cdr3_aa: CASGSNEQFF

v_call: TRBV5-6
d_call: TRBD1
clone_size: few
j_call: TRBJ1-3
cdr3_nt: TGTGCCAGCAGCATATTAGGGACAGGGCAGCTAGACAGCTCTGGAAACACCATATATTTT
cdr3_aa: CASSILGTGQLDSSGNTIYF

v_call: TRBV6-6
d_call: TRBD1
clone_size: NA
j_call: TRBJ2-3
cdr3_nt: TGTGCCAGCAGTTACCTAAGGAAACAGGGGGACGACACAGATACGCAGTATTTT
cdr3_aa: CASSYLRKQGDDTDTQYF

v_call: TRBV7-2
d_call: NA
clone_size: few
j_call: TRBJ1-1
cdr3_nt: TGTGCCGCAAGGGGGGGGTCGACTGAAGCTTTCTTT
cdr3_aa: CAARGGSTEAFF

v_call: TRBV2
d_call: NA
clone_size: NA
j_call: TRBJ1-3
cdr3_nt: TGTGCCAGCAGAGGGGGGACCAACACCATATATTTT
cdr3_aa: CASRGGTNTIYF

v_call: TRBV27
d_call: TRBD1
clone_size: once
j_call: TRBJ2-5
cdr3_nt: TGTGCCAGCAGCCCCATGCCGGGACAGGGAAGGAAAGAGACCCAGTACTTC
cdr3_aa: CASSPMPGQGRKETQYF

v_call: TRBV7-2
d_call: TRBD2
clone_size: many
j_call: TRBJ2-5
cdr3_nt: TGTGCCAGCAGCTCCGGGGGGGGGGCAGAGACCCAGTACTTC
cdr3_aa: CASSSGGGAETQYF

v_call: TRBV11-2
d_call: NA
clone_size: NA
j_call: TRBJ2-7
cdr3_nt: TGTGCCAGCAGCTTATACTCGGGCGTTAACTACGAGCAGTACTTC
cdr3_aa: CASSLYSGVNYEQYF

v_call: TRBV12-3/TRBV12-4
d_call: TRBD1
clone_size: few
j_call: TRBJ1-5
cdr3_nt: TGTGCCAGCACCGGGACAGATAGCAATCAGCCCCAGCATTTT
cdr3_aa: CASTGTDSNQPQHF

v_call: TRBV12-3/TRBV12-4
d_call: TRBD1
clone_size: few
j_call: TRBJ1-2
cdr3_nt: TGTGCCAGCAACCTACCGGGACAGGGGGCGGTTGGCTACACCTTC
cdr3_aa: CASNLPGQGAVGYTF

v_call: TRBV29-1
d_call: TRBD2
clone_size: NA
j_call: TRBJ2-1
cdr3_nt: TGCAGCGTTTTAGGGGCCGGCGGGGGGGCCTTTTGGAATGAGCAGTTCTTC
cdr3_aa: CSVLGAGGGAFWNEQFF

v_call: TRBV2
d_call: NA
clone_size: few
j_call: TRBJ1-5
cdr3_nt: TGTGCCAGCAGTGAGCACAGGCTTAGCAATCAGCCCCAGCATTTT
cdr3_aa: CASSEHRLSNQPQHF

v_call: TRBV11-1
d_call: TRBD1
clone_size: NA
j_call: TRBJ1-2
cdr3_nt: TGTGCCAGCAGAGGGACAGGGAATGACAAAGAACAAGCTAACTATGGCTACACCTTC
cdr3_aa: CASRGTGNDKEQANYGYTF

v_call: TRBV19
d_call: NA
clone_size: NA
j_call: TRBJ1-5
cdr3_nt: TGTGCCAGTAGGGGCTTGGATCAGCCCCAGCATTTT
cdr3_aa: CASRGLDQPQHF

v_call: TRBV28
d_call: NA
clone_size: many
j_call: TRBJ1-6
cdr3_nt: TGTGCCAGCAGTATAATCCAAATCCCGGGACCGTCGTTAAAATATAATTCACCCCTCCACTTT
cdr3_aa: CASSIIQIPGPSLKYNSPLHF

v_call: TRBV7-6
d_call: NA
clone_size: NA
j_call: TRBJ1-5
cdr3_nt: TGTGCCAGCAGCACAGGAAGTCAGCCCCAGCATTTT
cdr3_aa: CASSTGSQPQHF

v_call: TRBV7-4
d_call: TRBD1
clone_size: NA
j_call: TRBJ2-7
cdr3_nt: TGTGCCAGCGGGGGACAGACAGGCTACGAGCAGTACTTC
cdr3_aa: CASGGQTGYEQYF

v_call: TRBV7-9
d_call: TRBD1
clone_size: large
j_call: TRBJ2-7
cdr3_nt: TGTGCCAGCAGCCACCGGGACAGGAACTACGAGCAGTACTTC
cdr3_aa: CASSHRDRNYEQYF

v_call: TRBV5-1
d_call: TRBD1
clone_size: NA
j_call: TRBJ2-7
cdr3_nt: TGCGCCAGCAGCCCGGGACAGGGACGGGACGAGCAGTACTTC
cdr3_aa: CASSPGQGRDEQYF

v_call: TRBV19
d_call: NA
clone_size: NA
j_call: TRBJ2-7
cdr3_nt: TGTGCCAGTAGTGACCGGAAGGGGCTCGAGCAGTACTTC
cdr3_aa: CASSDRKGLEQYF

v_call: TRBV5-6
d_call: TRBD1
clone_size: NA
j_call: TRBJ1-2
cdr3_nt: TGTGCCAGCAGCCCCGACAGGGGGGCGTACGGCTACACCTTC
cdr3_aa: CASSPDRGAYGYTF

v_call: TRBV4-1
d_call: TRBD1
clone_size: NA
j_call: TRBJ1-4
cdr3_nt: TGTGCCAGCAGCCTTGGACAGGGGGGTGGAAAACTGTTTTTT
cdr3_aa: CASSLGQGGGKLFF

v_call: TRBV19
d_call: NA
clone_size: few
j_call: TRBJ1-1
cdr3_nt: TGTGCCAGTAACCCAGAGACAGGCGCACTACCGAATGAAGCTTTCTTT
cdr3_aa: CASNPETGALPNEAFF

v_call: TRBV20-1
d_call: TRBD1
clone_size: few
j_call: TRBJ1-2
cdr3_nt: TGCAGTGCTAGACTCCGGGACAGGGAAAGGAACTATGGCTACACCTTC
cdr3_aa: CSARLRDRERNYGYTF

v_call: TRBV12-3/TRBV12-4
d_call: NA
clone_size: many
j_call: TRBJ1-4
cdr3_nt: TGTGCCAGCAGCGTAGAGTCTCCTGAAAAACTGTTTTTT
cdr3_aa: CASSVESPEKLFF

v_call: TRBV4-1
d_call: NA
clone_size: NA
j_call: TRBJ1-5
cdr3_nt: TGCGCCAGCAGCCAAGCAGCAGATAATCAGCCCCAGCATTTT
cdr3_aa: CASSQAADNQPQHF

v_call: TRBV7-6
d_call: NA
clone_size: few
j_call: TRBJ2-3
cdr3_nt: TGTGCCAGCGGCGGACAGCTCACAGATACGCAGTATTTT
cdr3_aa: CASGGQLTDTQYF

v_call: TRBV6-2/TRBV6-3
d_call: NA
clone_size: NA
j_call: TRBJ2-1
cdr3_nt: TGTGCCAGCAGTTACTCCCATGAGCAGTTCTTC
cdr3_aa: CASSYSHEQFF

v_call: TRBV4-1
d_call: NA
clone_size: NA
j_call: TRBJ2-3
cdr3_nt: TGCGCCAGCAGCCAGGAGGGCCTCGCCTCACGCACAGATACGCAGTATTTT
cdr3_aa: CASSQEGLASRTDTQYF

v_call: TRBV5-5
d_call: TRBD1
clone_size: NA
j_call: TRBJ2-4
cdr3_nt: TGTGCCAGCAGCTTGGCTCTTGGACAGGGAAACATTCAGTACTTC
cdr3_aa: CASSLALGQGNIQYF

v_call: TRBV5-1
d_call: TRBD1
clone_size: NA
j_call: TRBJ2-3
cdr3_nt: TGCGCCAGCACGACTAACAGGGGGCCTAACACAGATACGCAGTATTTT
cdr3_aa: CASTTNRGPNTDTQYF

v_call: TRBV7-8
d_call: TRBD1
clone_size: NA
j_call: TRBJ2-7
cdr3_nt: TGTGCCAGCAGCTTAAGGCGGGACAGGGAAAAAGGCGAGCAGTACTTC
cdr3_aa: CASSLRRDREKGEQYF

v_call: TRBV12-3/TRBV12-4
d_call: TRBD1
clone_size: NA
j_call: TRBJ2-1
cdr3_nt: TGTGCCAGCAGTCACCCGGGACAGGGACACAATGAGCAGTTCTTC
cdr3_aa: CASSHPGQGHNEQFF

v_call: TRBV7-9
d_call: NA
clone_size: NA
j_call: TRBJ2-7
cdr3_nt: TGTGCCAGCAGCAGGATTACCTACGAGCAGTACTTC
cdr3_aa: CASSRITYEQYF

v_call: TRBV5-8
d_call: NA
clone_size: few
j_call: TRBJ2-2
cdr3_nt: TGTGCCAGCAGACAAGGCGGCTCCGGGGAGCTGTTTTTT
cdr3_aa: CASRQGGSGELFF

v_call: TRBV12-3/TRBV12-4
d_call: NA
clone_size: few
j_call: TRBJ1-4
cdr3_nt: TGTGCCAGCAGCCGGACAGACGCCGGGAATGAAAAACTGTTTTTT
cdr3_aa: CASSRTDAGNEKLFF

v_call: TRBV7-9
d_call: NA
clone_size: NA
j_call: TRBJ2-1
cdr3_nt: TGTGCCAGCAGCTTTGTAGGAGGGTACAATGAGCAGTTCTTC
cdr3_aa: CASSFVGGYNEQFF

v_call: TRBV5-5
d_call: TRBD1
clone_size: NA
j_call: TRBJ2-7
cdr3_nt: TGTGCCAGCAGCTTGTCGGGACAGAGCTCCTACGAGCAGTACTTC
cdr3_aa: CASSLSGQSSYEQYF

v_call: TRBV7-2
d_call: NA
clone_size: many
j_call: TRBJ1-5
cdr3_nt: TGTGCCAGCAGCTTGGTGGCAGCTTATAGCAATCAGCCCCAGCATTTT
cdr3_aa: CASSLVAAYSNQPQHF

v_call: TRBV7-9
d_call: NA
clone_size: NA
j_call: TRBJ1-2
cdr3_nt: TGTGCCAGCAGCTTAGTTGGGTTTGACTATGGCTACACCTTC
cdr3_aa: CASSLVGFDYGYTF

v_call: TRBV19
d_call: NA
clone_size: NA
j_call: TRBJ2-2
cdr3_nt: TGTGCCAGTAGTGCTTCCAGTGAGAACACCGGGGAGCTGTTTTTT
cdr3_aa: CASSASSENTGELFF

v_call: TRBV14
d_call: TRBD2
clone_size: few
j_call: TRBJ2-1
cdr3_nt: TGTGCCAGCAGCCAAGTTCGAGCGGGGGGCCTCAGCTCCTACAATGAGCAGTTCTTC
cdr3_aa: CASSQVRAGGLSSYNEQFF

v_call: TRBV13
d_call: NA
clone_size: NA
j_call: TRBJ2-2
cdr3_nt: TGTGCCAGCAGCCACTCGTTCGTCCAAGAGGGGGAGCTGTTTTTT
cdr3_aa: CASSHSFVQEGELFF

v_call: TRBV7-8
d_call: NA
clone_size: NA
j_call: TRBJ2-1
cdr3_nt: TGTGCCAGCAGCTCCGGGACAATCTCCTACAATGAGCAGTTCTTC
cdr3_aa: CASSSGTISYNEQFF

v_call: TRBV6-2/TRBV6-3
d_call: TRBD1
clone_size: NA
j_call: TRBJ2-1
cdr3_nt: TGTGCCAGCAGTTACGACAGGGGCGGTGAGCAGTTCTTC
cdr3_aa: CASSYDRGGEQFF

v_call: TRBV4-2
d_call: NA
clone_size: few
j_call: TRBJ2-1
cdr3_nt: TGTGCCAGCAGCCAACCGGGTAATAGGGACAATGAGCAGTTCTTC
cdr3_aa: CASSQPGNRDNEQFF

v_call: TRBV3-1
d_call: NA
clone_size: NA
j_call: TRBJ1-5
cdr3_nt: TGTGCCAGCAGCCAAGATCGGAATAGCAATCAGCCCCAGCATTTT
cdr3_aa: CASSQDRNSNQPQHF

v_call: TRBV11-2
d_call: TRBD1
clone_size: few
j_call: TRBJ2-1
cdr3_nt: TGTGCCAGCAGCGTATACTCAGGGGGTGAGCAGTTCTTC
cdr3_aa: CASSVYSGGEQFF

v_call: TRBV7-9
d_call: NA
clone_size: NA
j_call: TRBJ1-4
cdr3_nt: TGTGCCAGCAGCTTAGGTCCAGGGGTAAATGAAAAACTGTTTTTT
cdr3_aa: CASSLGPGVNEKLFF

v_call: TRBV7-2
d_call: NA
clone_size: many
j_call: TRBJ1-5
cdr3_nt: TGTGCCAGCAGCTTGAGGTCAGGGCCCGGGGGGGGGCCGCCCCAGCATTTT
cdr3_aa: CASSLRSGPGGGPPQHF

v_call: TRBV6-1
d_call: NA
clone_size: NA
j_call: TRBJ1-2
cdr3_nt: TGTGCCAGCAGTGAGGGAGGGAACTATGGCTACACCTTC
cdr3_aa: CASSEGGNYGYTF

v_call: TRBV4-1
d_call: TRBD1
clone_size: NA
j_call: TRBJ2-4
cdr3_nt: TGCGCCAGCAGCCCGGGGACAGGGTCTAAAAACATTCAGTACTTC
cdr3_aa: CASSPGTGSKNIQYF